What follows are 20 T cell receptor beta chains derived from one specimen sequenced in a study of human T cells and chemical hapten exposure. This sample's treatment: therapeutic diphenylcyclopropenone sensitization with weekly scalp DPC. As the library was built, unique molecular identifiers were attached to individual cDNA molecules. Each CDR3 protein is one row after TCRdb ran MiXCR on the reads. The sample has some 4,900 distinct CDR3 sequences, around half seen once. Sequencing used whole blood, obtained before DPC sensitization or 2, 6, or about 24 weeks after (not recorded which). These receptor sequences come from an adult with alopecia areata. Some clones in this sample may be carry-over from other donors' samples. This table probably holds off-target reads from a library built for another chain.

This clonotype was counted between two and nine times. The CDR3 DNA reads TGTGCCAGCAGGGTGACAGGGGAGAGAACTGAAGCTTTCTTT. Amino acid sequence: CASRVTGERTEAFF. The chain links TRBV12-3 or TRBV12-4 to TRBJ1-1; 8 nucleotides align to TRBD1. CDR3 length: 14 amino acids. After removal of 6 bases from V and 5 bases from J, the junction contained 8 bases not matched to a gene.

This sequence joins TRBV7-2 and TRBJ2-1; no clear D. Trimming pared 0 bases from V and 7 bases from J, leaving 4 bases between. This CDR3 is 12 amino acids long. Germline CDR1 is SGHTA and CDR2 is FQGNSA. CDR3 in DNA: TGTGCCAGCAGCTTAGCCAGTAATGAGCAGTTCTTC. This codes for CASSLASNEQFF.

The gene calls are TRBV5-5 and TRBJ2-1; unclear D gene. V was cut by 0 bases and J by 4 bases, with 11 bases left in between. Germline V CDR1 and CDR2: SGHKS, YYEKEE (reference sequence). There are 15 residues in the CDR3. The DNA for the CDR3 is TGTGCCAGCAGCTTGGCGGCCAGCACGTACAATGAGCAGTTCTTC. Translated, it gives CASSLAASTYNEQFF.

V usage is TRBV18 and J usage is TRBJ2-1, with 10 positions matching TRBD2. The CDR3 spans 15 residues. Germline trimming cut 5 bases from V and 7 bases from J; bases unmatched to any gene: 8. The V gene's germline CDR1 is KGHSH and CDR2 LQKENI. The chain's CDR3 is CASSAGTSVSNEQFF. The DNA of the CDR3 is TGTGCCAGCTCAGCCGGGACTAGCGTGAGTAATGAGCAGTTCTTC.

This chain links TRBV7-2 with TRBJ2-1; 15 bases line up with TRBD2. The CDR3 covers 17 residues. V dropped 7 bases and J dropped 4; count of bases not matched to a gene: 8. Germline CDR1 reads SGHTA; CDR2 reads FQGNSA. The DNA of the CDR3 is TGTGCCAGCACCGGACTAGCGGGAGGGCCGAAATACAATGAGCAGTTCTTC. Its translation: CASTGLAGGPKYNEQFF. The full variable domain, its missing parts supplied by reference TRBV7-2 and TRBJ2-1, is GAGVSQSPSNKVTEKGKDVELRCDPISGHTALYWYRQSLGQGLEFLIYFQGNSAPDKSGLPSDRFSAERTGGSVSTLTIQRTQQEDSAVYLCASTGLAGGPKYNEQFFGPGTRLTVL.

The chain is built from TRBV4-1 and TRBJ2-5; D is unclear. This CDR3 is 17 amino acids long. V was clipped by 4 bases and J by 1 base, with 19 bases between them. In germline, CDR1 is MGHRA, CDR2 YSYEKL. Here the CDR3 reads CASSPGGQPKLQETQYF. Written as DNA, the CDR3 is TGCGCCAGCAGCCCGGGCGGCCAGCCTAAACTCCAAGAGACCCAGTACTTC.

The chain links TRBV6-6 to TRBJ2-7; weak D call: TRBD1 (6 bases). Germline CDR1 MNHNY, CDR2 SVGAGI (reference sequence). This CDR3 comprises 13 residues. V gave up 2 bases and J gave up 6 bases, with 11 bases separating them. CDR3 sequence reads: CASSYATGFEQYF. The CDR3, as DNA: TGTGCCAGCAGTTACGCCACAGGGTTCGAGCAGTACTTC.

This chain links TRBV7-3 with TRBJ2-7; either TRBD1 or TRBD2 may fit D (5 bases each). Germline CDR1 and CDR2: SGHTA and FQGTGA. The CDR3 consists of 14 residues. The ends were cut back, 4 bases at V and 3 bases at J, with 13 bases in the middle. The chain's CDR3 is CASSSGRGDYEQYF. For the CDR3, the DNA is TGTGCCAGCAGCTCGGGCCGAGGGGACTACGAGCAGTACTTC.

The genes are TRBV3-1 and TRBJ1-6, with 7 bases identical to TRBD1. The CDR3 contains 15 residues. Germline CDR1 LGHDT, CDR2 YNNKEL (reference sequence). With V trimmed by 4 bases and J by 6 bases, 6 bases remained unmatched. The CDR3 is CASSPTTGSNSPLHF. CDR3 coding DNA: TGTGCCAGCAGCCCTACGACAGGGAGTAATTCACCCCTCCACTTT.

CDR3 sequence reads: CASSGGLGRNEQFF. CDR3 nucleotide sequence: TGCGCCAGCAGTGGGGGACTAGGACGGAATGAGCAGTTCTTC. The chain couples TRBV10-2 to TRBJ2-1; 8 bases are a match to TRBD2. V was pared by 4 bases and J by 7 bases, with 6 bases of the junction left unmatched. Germline CDR1 reads WSHSY; CDR2 reads SAAADI. The CDR3 totals 14 residues.

The rearrangement joins TRBV20-1 to TRBJ2-5; a weak D match, TRBD2 (5 bases). Trimming took 5 bases from V and 0 from J, leaving 7 bases between them. Germline CDR1 reads DFQATT; CDR2 reads SNEGSKA (reference sequence). This CDR3 contains 12 residues. The CDR3 spells CSAGEYQETQYF. The CDR3, as DNA: TGCAGTGCTGGGGAGTACCAAGAGACCCAGTACTTC.

This clonotype was found a few times. This chain links TRBV5-1 with TRBJ2-2; weak D call: TRBD2 (5 bases). Germline V lookup: CDR1 SGHRS, CDR2 YFSETQ. The CDR3 sequence is 15 residues long. Trimming left V 0 bases short and J 5 bases short, with 11 bases between. The CDR3 region is CASSLVLSGTGELFF. In nucleotides, the CDR3 is TGCGCCAGCAGCTTGGTGTTATCGGGAACCGGGGAGCTGTTTTTT.

This clonotype occurred a few times. The rearrangement uses TRBV7-9 and TRBJ2-1, with D hard to call. Germline CDR1 and CDR2: SEHNR and FQNEAQ (reference sequence). The CDR3 is 13 residues long. Trimming pared 7 bases from V and 8 bases from J, leaving 15 bases between. The CDR3 loop is CASTPYSPDEQFF. The CDR3, as DNA: TGTGCCAGCACTCCATATTCGCCGGATGAGCAGTTCTTC.

The chain is built from TRBV7-2 and TRBJ2-3, with unresolved D. CDR1 SGHTA and CDR2 FQGNSA come from the germline V gene. Trimming shortened V by 5 bases and J by 5 bases, and 8 bases separated the two germline ends. The CDR3 consists of 12 residues. In nucleotides, the CDR3 is TGTGCCAGCAGCCCTGTTAGAGATACGCAGTATTTT. Translated, it gives CASSPVRDTQYF.

V gene TRBV29-1 combines with J gene TRBJ2-2; the D gene is possibly TRBD1 (6 bases). CDR1 and CDR2 from the germline V gene are SQVTM and ANQGSEA. V was cut by 7 bases and J by 1 base, with 10 bases left in between. This CDR3 is built from 13 residues. Here the CDR3 reads CSGKDRNTGELFF. DNA for the CDR3: TGCAGCGGCAAGGACAGGAACACCGGGGAGCTGTTTTTT.

The rearrangement joins TRBV3-1 to TRBJ2-6; D gene unclear. V shed 2 bases and J shed 0 bases, with 5 bases lying between them. CDR1 is LGHDT, CDR2 YNNKEL, per germline (reference sequence). There are 15 residues in the CDR3. The CDR3, as DNA: TGTGCCAGCAGCCAACTGGGCTCTGGGGCCAACGTCCTGACTTTC. Residues: CASSQLGSGANVLTF.

This clonotype has only a few counts. The chain links TRBV10-1 to TRBJ2-4; D is perhaps TRBD2 (6 bases). The V and J ends lost 3 bases and 0 bases respectively, with 12 bases between them. The length of the CDR3 is 16 residues. Germline V gives CDR1 WNHNN, CDR2 SYGVQD (reference sequence). The CDR3 region is CASSDGGKIAKNIQYF. In nucleotides, the CDR3 is TGCGCCAGCAGTGATGGGGGGAAAATAGCCAAAAACATTCAGTACTTC.

The chain uses TRBV29-1 and TRBJ2-5, with D hard to call. The CDR3 totals 12 residues. V shed 3 bases and J shed 3 bases, with 8 bases lying between them. Germline V CDR1 and CDR2: SQVTM, ANQGSEA. CDR3 sequence (DNA): TGCAGCGTTGAGAGGACGGAAGAGACCCAGTACTTC. Residues: CSVERTEETQYF.

This clonotype has just a few counts. The chain links TRBV5-1 to TRBJ2-7; 12 bases are shared with TRBD1. The germline gives CDR1 SGHRS, CDR2 YFSETQ. The CDR3 sequence is 13 residues long. V trimming: 5 bases; J trimming: 7 bases; junction bases outside the gene matches: 4. CDR3 bases: TGCGCCAGCAGGGGGACAGGGGGCCGGGAGCAGTACTTC. Its translation: CASRGTGGREQYF.

The chain links TRBV2 to TRBJ2-4, with 9 bases that match TRBD2. Germline lookup yields CDR1 SNHLY and CDR2 FYNNEI. The CDR3 extends over 14 amino acids. V shed 6 bases and J 11 bases; nucleotides not matched to a gene: 11. The CDR3 DNA follows: TGTGCCAGCAGCCGTCCTAGCGGGGTTTGGGTTCAGTACTTC. This translates into CASSRPSGVWVQYF.